Listed here is a single T cell receptor beta chain. In the absence of a count, this clonotype is rated medium-sized (0.01 to 0.1%) from its frequency. This clone's antigen is unknown. Taken from cysteine to phenylalanine, the CDR3 has 13 residues. The record lacks a DNA sequence. The germline V gene (reference sequence) yields MNHNY for CDR1 and SVGAGI for CDR2. This sample is drawn from a study of CD8 T cells in cerebrospinal fluid in Alzheimer's disease (TCRdb year 2020). With regard to the full study: CSF T cell clonal expansion was assessed with two single-cell approaches: plate-based nested PCR sequencing and droplet-based sequencing. This study tested whether clonally expanded T cells could be found in cerebrospinal fluid from healthy elderly individuals and from patients with neurodegenerative disease. In the droplet-based CSF analysis comparing patients with controls, about 10 healthy controls (around 11,000 cells) and about 10 patients with MCI or Alzheimer's disease (over 10,000 cells) were included. A total of 25 or so samples were covered by the CSF gene-expression analysis, in which Parkinson's disease patients were included.

General study outcomes and caveats: The authors cautioned that detecting EBV-specific TCRs in CSF does not establish a causal link between EBV and Alzheimer's disease. The largest CSF clone made up a higher percentage of TCRs in patients with MCI or Alzheimer's disease than in controls. The EBV-specific clones were neither the most highly expanded clones nor enriched among patients. The overall clonality comparison included only samples with detectable clones (about 11 healthy, 5 MCI, 5 AD, 6 PD). In pooled data, a highly expanded clone (at least 3% of TCRs) was found in 1 of 10 healthy subjects versus most of the 6 Alzheimer's patients.

Parkinson's disease patients were included as a neurodegenerative disease comparison group, since antigen-specific T cells had previously been reported in Parkinson's disease blood. All participants were free of acute infectious disease and in good physical condition. Neurodegeneration in patients was confirmed using biomarkers including neurofilament, amyloid-beta and tau. Live CSF cells for droplet-based sequencing were sorted with a live/dead marker. CSF was obtained by lumbar puncture, and immune cells were pelleted by centrifugation at 300g. CSF samples were checked for red blood cells, and any sample contaminated with blood was excluded. CSF cells were cryopreserved in freezing medium, frozen at -80 degrees C overnight, and then transferred to liquid nitrogen for storage. Before analysis, CSF samples were kept in storage for less than seven months. The method was 10x single-cell sequencing. Profiling of CSF cells was done with 10X Genomics single-cell V(D)J and 5' gene-expression libraries. An Illumina NextSeq550 was used to sequence the CSF single-cell TCR libraries. For the original study's pipeline: V(D)J reads were aligned to the vdj-GRCh38 alts ensemble 2.0.0 reference and processed with the Cell Ranger vdj pipeline. Cell barcodes sharing the same set of productive CDR3 nucleotide sequences were defined as clonotypes. To link clonality with transcriptional profiles, clonotype information was incorporated into Seurat v3.0 gene-expression metadata. Exclusion was applied to CSF cells with more than 1,800 genes, more than 7,500 UMIs or more than 10% mitochondrial reads. CDR3-beta sequences were compared against VDJdb to identify TCRs with known antigen specificity. The network analysis of clone sharing was performed with the R package qgraph and was limited to TCRs that had complete alpha and beta chains. The reads underwent TCRdb reprocessing, giving one record for each CDR3 protein sequence and no DNA. TCRdb, not the original authors, processed these V and J calls. The table held for this sample gives about 840 distinct CDR3 sequences. The ten largest clones represent 15% to 20% of the sample.

This TCR was sampled from a human donor with Parkinson's disease. The chain joins TRBV6-6 to TRBJ2-4. The sequenced sample consisted of cerebrospinal fluid. The CDR3 here reads CASTVLAKNIQYF.